This TCR beta chain is from a study of Ad26.COV2.S vaccination and SARS-CoV-2 variants. Background on the study: The COV1001 Ad26.COV2.S trial arm included the donor. Once or twice, 56 days apart, Ad26.COV2.S was delivered intramuscularly.

TCRdb keeps only in-frame clones here, not all; method: immunoSEQ multiplex PCR. The table has about 410,000 clones, 75% to 90% seen once. Treatment in this sample: roughly 20 received Ad26.COV2.S at low or high dose, single or two shots; roughly 5 received placebo; per-sample allocation not given. The samples were gathered on day 63 after the first injection of vaccine or placebo. Per the germline V gene, CDR1 is SGDLS and CDR2 is YYNGEE. The CDR3 contains 16 residues. With V trimmed by 4 bases and J by 2 bases, 7 bases remained unmatched. A remark on this clone: Its cognate antigen is unknown.

Study-level findings and limits: Placebo recipients and vaccine recipients were similar in non-spike TCR breadth.

This material consisted of peripheral blood, taken in a trial of Ad26.COV2.S vaccine versus placebo. The rearrangement links TRBV9 to TRBJ2-2; 8 nucleotides agree with TRBD1. This receptor was taken from a person aged 18-60 years who received the Ad26.COV2.S COVID-19 vaccine or a placebo. For the CDR3, the DNA is TGTGCCAGCAGCCCCGGGGACAGGTTTAACACCGGGGAGCTGTTTTTT. Translated: CASSPGDRFNTGELFF.